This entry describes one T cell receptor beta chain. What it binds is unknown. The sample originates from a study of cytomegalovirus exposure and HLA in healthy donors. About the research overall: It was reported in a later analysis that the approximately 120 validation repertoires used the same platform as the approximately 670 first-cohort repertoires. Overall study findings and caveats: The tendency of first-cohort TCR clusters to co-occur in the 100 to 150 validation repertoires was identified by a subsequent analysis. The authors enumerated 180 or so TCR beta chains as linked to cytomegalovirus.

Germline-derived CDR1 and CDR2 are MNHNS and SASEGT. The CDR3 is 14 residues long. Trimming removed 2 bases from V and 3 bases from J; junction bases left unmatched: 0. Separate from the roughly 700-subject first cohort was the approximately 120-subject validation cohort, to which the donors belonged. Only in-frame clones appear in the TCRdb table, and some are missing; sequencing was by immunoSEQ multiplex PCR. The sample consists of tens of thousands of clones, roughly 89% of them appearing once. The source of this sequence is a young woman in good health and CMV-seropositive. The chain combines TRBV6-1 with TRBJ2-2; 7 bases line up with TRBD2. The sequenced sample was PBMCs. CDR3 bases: TGTGCCAGCAGTGAACTAGCGGACACCGGGGAGCTGTTTTTT. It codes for CASSELADTGELFF.